This T cell receptor beta chain was retrieved from a study of vaccination and CD4 T cells after COVID-19. There are 13 residues in the CDR3. V was pared by 5 bases and J by 3 bases, with 10 bases between. Treatment of the sample: roughly 10-day PBMC culture with coronavirus spike peptide pools or control peptides (ViraFEST assay). Unexposed donor CD4+ T cells predated the COVID-19 pandemic, collected 2011-2018. PBMCs were cultured at over 1.5 million per well with approximately 9.4 IU/ml IL-2 and 10 ug/ml peptide pools. The study sequenced cultured CD4+ T cell DNA using the Oncomine TCR Beta short-read assay. TCRdb passed the PCR reads through MiXCR, listing each CDR3 protein once. The sample shows just over 7,000 distinct CDR3 sequences, roughly 52% of them seen only once. This clonotype was seen only a few times. The target antigen is unknown.

This rearrangement joins TRBV12-3 or TRBV12-4 to TRBJ1-1; D unresolved. Sequencing input: CD4+ T cells from blood, cultured in vitro. The clonotype originates from a human donor in good health. Here the CDR3 reads CASSPSQDTEAFF. The CDR3 nucleotides read TGTGCCAGCAGTCCCTCTCAGGACACTGAAGCTTTCTTT.